Listed below are T cell receptor beta chains from one sample, sequenced in a study of memory CD4+ T cells and cytomegalovirus serostatus. The data were produced by immunoSEQ multiplex PCR, yet TCRdb's version contains in-frame clones alone and is incomplete. Of about 57,000 clones in the sample, 65% to 80% were seen once. The sample was memory CD4+ T cells from blood. Receptor source: an adult in good health and CMV-seronegative. The conserved cysteine and the conserved F or W are not part of the CDR3 here. Each record gives: clone size, J gene, V gene, CDR3 protein. Not all rows give a size; the values are once, few, many and, for expanded clones, a class.

clone size: -; J gene: TRBJ1-1; V gene: TRBV4-1; CDR3 protein: ASSLTDRVTEAF
clone size: few; J gene: TRBJ2-7; V gene: TRBV2; CDR3 protein: ASSLQTGGYLPQY
clone size: -; J gene: TRBJ1-4; V gene: TRBV5-6; CDR3 protein: ASSPPRGAATNEKLF
clone size: -; J gene: TRBJ1-3; V gene: TRBV6-1; CDR3 protein: ASSEEGGSTIY
clone size: -; J gene: TRBJ2-3; V gene: TRBV6-5; CDR3 protein: ASSRDRDSTDTQY
clone size: -; J gene: TRBJ2-7; V gene: TRBV6-6; CDR3 protein: ASSYHRLGYEQY
clone size: -; J gene: TRBJ1-1; V gene: TRBV2; CDR3 protein: ASSLQGREAF
clone size: -; J gene: TRBJ2-7; V gene: TRBV30; CDR3 protein: GVNGGRNEQY
clone size: -; J gene: TRBJ1-1; V gene: TRBV5-6; CDR3 protein: ASSLFDRGNTEAF
clone size: -; J gene: TRBJ2-7; V gene: TRBV18; CDR3 protein: ASSGGFEQY
clone size: -; J gene: TRBJ1-4; V gene: TRBV19; CDR3 protein: ASSPRRLNEKLF